This T cell receptor (beta chain) was sequenced for a study of blood T cell repertoires in COVID-19. As for the study in general: PBMCs, B-cell-depleted T cells, or T cells provided the cDNA or gDNA that made up the material.

On this clone: The sample contains more than one DNA sequence encoding this CDR3.

Ages ranged from about 18 to 100 years, with residence in 24 US areas. Trimming left V 3 bases short and J 2 bases short, with 7 bases between. This CDR3 region has 13 residues. How the authors handled the data: Researchers report that nucleated cell counts were estimated from reference gene primer amplification. The data were produced by immunoSEQ multiplex PCR, yet TCRdb's version contains in-frame clones alone and is incomplete. D and trimming come from the DNA, and the V and J calls and clone size come from that table. The data hold around 290,000 clones, with around nine tenths observed a single time.

This sequence originates from a woman aged 18-30 years who had recovered from COVID-19. Specimen: PBMCs or T cells enriched from blood (not recorded which). The chain couples TRBV12-3 or TRBV12-4 to TRBJ1-2, with a tentative D call TRBD1 (6 bases). In DNA, the CDR3 is TGTGCCAGCAGTTTTAGGGGGAACTATGGCTACACCTTC. Residues: CASSFRGNYGYTF.